A single sample gave rise to the 18 T cell receptor beta chains below, sequenced in a study of T-cell reconstitution after alpha-beta-depleted transplantation in children. Preparation of the TCRbeta library involved a method that used unique molecular identifiers. TCRdb processed the PCR reads anew with MiXCR; each CDR3 protein has one entry. The sample includes hundreds of thousands of distinct CDR3 sequences, about 12% of them seen just once. Sequences were derived from PBMCs from the stem cell graft donor, sampled from the stem cell graft. The origin of the receptors is a human donor who donated a stem cell graft to a child with acute lymphoblastic leukemia.

The chain is built from TRBV7-2 and TRBJ2-7; no clear D. The V end lost 7 bases, the J end lost 4 bases, and 14 bases lay between the germline ends. The CDR3 runs to 13 residues. Germline V gene lookup returns CDR1 SGHTA and CDR2 FQGNSA. The CDR3 DNA sequence: TGTGCCAGCACCCACCCTACGGAGTACGAGCAGTACTTC. Its protein is CASTHPTEYEQYF.

In this sample, this clonotype turned up many times. The chain couples TRBV29-1 to TRBJ2-7; 7 bases agree with TRBD1. CDR1 is SQVTM, CDR2 ANQGSEA, per germline. The J segment lost 2 bases and the V segment lost 4 bases, leaving 14 bases of the junction unmatched. The CDR3 contains 16 residues. CDR3 DNA sequence: TGCAGCGTTGTGTCTCCGGAAGGGGACAGCCCCTACGAGCAGTACTTC. This codes for CSVVSPEGDSPYEQYF.

This clonotype was seen ten or more times. The chain combines TRBV5-1 with TRBJ1-1; 10 bases agree with TRBD1. V gave up 4 bases and J gave up 4 bases; unmatched junction bases: 7. Germline-derived CDR1 and CDR2 are SGHRS and YFSETQ. The CDR3 sequence is 15 residues long. The CDR3 bases are TGCGCCAGCAGCGGGGGGACAGGGGATCTCACTGAAGCTTTCTTT. Amino acids: CASSGGTGDLTEAFF.

Remarks on this clonotype: Relative to the germline gene, one junction end is altered; a read error may explain this. The chain is built from TRBV20-1 and TRBJ1-3; no firm D call. CDR3 length equals 16 residues. Germline loops: CDR1 DFQATT, CDR2 SNEGSKA (reference sequence). The CDR3 nucleotides are TGCAGTGCTAGAGTTCCCGGCCAGGACGGTGGAAACACCACATATTTT. This sequence encodes CSARVPGQDGGNTTYF.

This clonotype was seen more than once but under ten times. The chain recombines TRBV25-1 with TRBJ2-7, with D unresolved. CDR1 MGHDK and CDR2 SYGVNS come from the germline V gene. This CDR3 comprises 10 residues. V lost 3 bases and J 7 bases, leaving 4 bases between the germline ends. CDR3 sequence: CASSEREQYF. The CDR3 DNA reads TGTGCCAGCAGTGAGCGGGAGCAGTACTTC.

This clonotype was recorded many times. CDR3 DNA: TGTGCCAGCAGCCTACTCACCTGGGGGAACACTGAAGCTTTCTTT. It yields the protein CASSLLTWGNTEAFF. The rearrangement links TRBV7-2 to TRBJ1-1; no clear D gene. This CDR3 contains 15 residues. Germline-derived CDR1 and CDR2 are SGHTA and FQGNSA. The ends were cut back, 5 bases at V and 1 base at J, with 14 bases in the middle.

The J gene is TRBJ2-7, the V gene TRBV9; D is unresolved. Germline lookup yields CDR1 SGDLS and CDR2 YYNGEE. Trimming pared 0 bases from V and 2 bases from J, leaving 9 bases between. This CDR3 is built from 14 residues. CDR3 loop: CASSVEITPYEQYF. The CDR3 nucleotides read TGTGCCAGCAGCGTAGAGATAACCCCCTACGAGCAGTACTTC.

The gene calls are TRBV30 and TRBJ1-1; the D gene is possibly TRBD1 (5 bases). The CDR3 loop spans 13 amino acids. Germline lookup yields CDR1 GTSNPN and CDR2 SVGIG (reference sequence). V was clipped by 3 bases and J by 1 base, with 9 bases between them. CDR3 nucleotide sequence: TGTGCCTGGAGCCGCCAGGGGAACACTGAAGCTTTCTTT. Its protein is CAWSRQGNTEAFF.

In its sample, this clonotype was seen many times. The chain links TRBV20-1 to TRBJ2-5; possible D gene TRBD2, 6 bases. Germline values: CDR1 DFQATT, CDR2 SNEGSKA (reference sequence). The CDR3 extends over 14 amino acids. Trimming cost V 3 bases and J 2 bases, with 13 bases left between them. CDR3 sequence reads: CSARRLANQETQYF. CDR3 DNA: TGCAGTGCTAGGCGTCTAGCGAATCAAGAGACCCAGTACTTC.

This clonotype was observed many times. The chain carries TRBV24-1 and TRBJ2-3; a possible D gene is TRBD2 (5 bases). The V end lost 5 bases, the J end lost 7 bases, and 9 bases lay between the germline ends. The CDR3 contains 12 residues. Germline CDR1 and CDR2: KGHDR and SFDVKD. CDR3 residues: CATSVDYHTQYF. The CDR3 DNA sequence: TGTGCCACCAGTGTTGACTACCATACGCAGTATTTT.

The chain recombines TRBV9 with TRBJ1-4, with 8 bases identical to TRBD1. The V and J ends lost 3 bases and 8 bases, in that order; junction bases with no gene match: 9. Germline V gene data show CDR1 as SGDLS and CDR2 as YYNGEE. This CDR3 spans 15 amino acids. CDR3 residues: CASSAQTGVGEKLFF. In DNA, the CDR3 is TGTGCCAGCAGCGCCCAGACAGGGGTTGGCGAAAAACTGTTTTTT.

This clonotype was detected only a few times. V gene TRBV10-2 combines with J gene TRBJ1-3; no firm D call. CDR1 WSHSY and CDR2 SAAADI come from the germline V gene. The CDR3 has 16 residues. The V gene lost 2 bases and the J gene lost 1 base, with 12 bases spanning the gap. CDR3 sequence (DNA): TGCGCCAGCAGTGAGAAGCCGTCGCTTTCTGGAAACACCATATATTTT. The encoded protein is CASSEKPSLSGNTIYF.

This clonotype was counted at least ten times. V and J are TRBV7-8 and TRBJ1-1; D not resolved. The CDR3 loop spans 16 amino acids. V lost 5 bases and J 1 base, leaving 17 bases between the germline ends. The germline V gene has CDR1 SGHVS and CDR2 FQNEAQ. CDR3 amino acids: CASSRTGPTRNTEAFF. The DNA for the CDR3 is TGTGCCAGCAGCAGAACCGGACCAACGAGGAACACTGAAGCTTTCTTT. Supplemented by reference TRBV7-8 and TRBJ1-1, the full variable domain reads GAGVSQSPRYKVAKRGQDVALRCDPISGHVSLFWYQQALGQGPEFLTYFQNEAQLDKSGLPSDRFFAERPEGSVSTLKIQRTQQEDSAVYLCASSRTGPTRNTEAFFGQGTRLTVV.

Ten or more counts support this clonotype. The chain combines TRBV5-1 with TRBJ2-5; D tentatively reads TRBD1 or TRBD2 (5 bases each). The CDR3 spans 15 residues. Germline V gives CDR1 SGHRS, CDR2 YFSETQ. V was cut by 2 bases and J by 1 base, with 12 bases left in between. This chain's CDR3 is CASSFWDAVQETQYF. The CDR3 DNA reads TGCGCCAGCAGCTTTTGGGACGCGGTCCAAGAGACCCAGTACTTC.

This clonotype was seen at least ten times. CDR3 in DNA: TGTGCCAGCAGCTTCCTAGGAGTTGCAGATACGCAGTATTTT. Its protein is CASSFLGVADTQYF. The V gene is TRBV7-3, the J gene TRBJ2-3, with D uncertain. The CDR3 runs to 14 residues. Germline CDR1 reads SGHTA; CDR2 reads FQGTGA. The germline V and J ends were trimmed by 3 bases and 4 bases, with 11 bases remaining between them. The complete variable domain, with remaining parts taken from reference TRBV7-3 and TRBJ2-3, reads GAGVSQTPSNKVTEKGKYVELRCDPISGHTALYWYRQSLGQGPEFLIYFQGTGAADDSGLPNDRFFAVRPEGSVSTLKIQRTERGDSAVYLCASSFLGVADTQYFGPGTRLTVL.

Many counts were recorded for this clonotype. The chain employs TRBV20-1 and TRBJ2-5, with no clear D. Germline V gene sequence: CDR1 DFQATT, CDR2 SNEGSKA (reference sequence). The length of the CDR3 is 10 residues. V was shortened by 2 bases and J by 5 bases, with 3 bases between the two germline ends. CDR3 region: CSARHETQYF. In DNA form, the CDR3 reads TGCAGTGCTAGACATGAGACCCAGTACTTC.

This clonotype was observed many times. The J gene is TRBJ2-7, the V gene TRBV29-1; D is tentatively TRBD1 or TRBD2 (7 bases each). Germline loops: CDR1 SQVTM, CDR2 ANQGSEA. The CDR3 is 12 residues long. V dropped 4 bases and J dropped 6 bases, with 13 bases sitting between them. This CDR3 reads CSVGGRGGEQYF. CDR3 DNA sequence: TGCAGCGTTGGCGGCAGGGGGGGCGAGCAGTACTTC.

To note about this clonotype: With a much larger clone just one base away, this may be a read error. The chain is built from TRBV9 and TRBJ2-7, with TRBD2 matching 7 bases. This CDR3 comprises 15 residues. Per the germline V gene, CDR1 is SGDLS and CDR2 is YYNGEE. CDR3 nucleotide sequence: TGTGCCAGCAGCGTAGGAACTAGCGATGGCTACGAGCAGTGCTTC. This translates into CASSVGTSDGYEQCF. The full variable domain, with the rest looked up from reference TRBV9 and TRBJ2-7, is DSGVTQTPKHLITATGQRVTLRCSPRSGDLSVYWYQQSLDQGLQFLIQYYNGEERAKGNILERFSAQQFPDLHSELNLSSLELGDSALYFCASSVGTSDGYEQCFGPGTRLTVT.